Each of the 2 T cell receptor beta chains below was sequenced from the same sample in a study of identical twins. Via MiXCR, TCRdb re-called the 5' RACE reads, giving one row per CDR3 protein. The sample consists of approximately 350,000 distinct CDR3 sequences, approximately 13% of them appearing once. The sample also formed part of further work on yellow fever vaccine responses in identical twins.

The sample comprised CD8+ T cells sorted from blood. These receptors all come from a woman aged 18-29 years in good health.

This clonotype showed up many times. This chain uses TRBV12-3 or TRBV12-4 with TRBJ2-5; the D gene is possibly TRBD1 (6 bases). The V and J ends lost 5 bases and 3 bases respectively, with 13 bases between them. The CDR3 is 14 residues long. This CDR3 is CASSLFSGEETQYF. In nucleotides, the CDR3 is TGTGCCAGCAGTCTCTTTTCAGGGGAAGAGACCCAGTACTTC.

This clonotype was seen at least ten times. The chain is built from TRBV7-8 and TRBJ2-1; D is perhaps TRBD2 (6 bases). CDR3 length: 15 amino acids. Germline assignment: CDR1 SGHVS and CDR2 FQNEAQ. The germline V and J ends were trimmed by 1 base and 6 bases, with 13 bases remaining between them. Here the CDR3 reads CASSLGGTQTNEQFF. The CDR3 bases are TGTGCCAGCAGCTTAGGCGGGACCCAAACCAATGAGCAGTTCTTC.